This T cell receptor beta chain was observed in a study of blood T cell repertoires in COVID-19. On the study more broadly: The United States, Italy and Spain supplied acute and convalescent COVID-19 samples. Sources were T cells, B-cell-depleted T cells, or PBMCs; the material itself was cDNA or gDNA.

Authors' analysis steps: Nucleated cell counts were estimated from reference gene primer amplification. Sequenced by immunoSEQ multiplex PCR; TCRdb stores in-frame clones only, minus some. V, J and clone size derive from that table, while D and trimming were established from the DNA sequence. The sample yields approximately 110,000 clones, 60% to 85% seen once. This clone was seen only a few times. Material: peripheral blood. The receptor was isolated from a human donor in a cohort sampled during active or convalescent COVID-19.

The CDR3 sequence is CAISGSSGLAVYEQYF. The DNA of the CDR3 is TGTGCCATCAGTGGATCGTCTGGACTAGCGGTTTACGAGCAGTACTTC. The V gene is TRBV10-3, the J gene TRBJ2-7; 10 positions match TRBD2. Germline trimming cut 4 bases from V and 4 bases from J; bases unmatched to any gene: 10. Germline V lookup: CDR1 ENHRY, CDR2 SYGVKD. The CDR3 contains 16 residues.